This T cell receptor (beta chain) was sequenced for a study of blood T cell repertoires in COVID-19. In germline, CDR1 is SNHLY, CDR2 FYNNEI. CDR3 size: 14 residues. The V and J ends lost 8 bases and 2 bases respectively, with 14 bases between them. Cohorts were determined from participant-reported clinical history. Profiled with immunoSEQ multiplex PCR; TCRdb holds only in-frame clones, not every one. The sample has 300,000 to 500,000 clones; roughly 90% are singletons. Sequencing used PBMCs or T cells enriched from blood (not recorded which). V usage is TRBV2 and J usage is TRBJ2-3; D remains unclear. This TCR derives from a woman in her twenties or thirties with acute COVID-19. The CDR3 DNA sequence: TGTGCCAGCCGCCACAGTGAACCCACAGATACGCAGTATTTT. Protein product: CASRHSEPTDTQYF.